This TCR beta chain was observed in a study of spatial heterogeneity in lung cancer. Study-level results: Ubiquitous and regional expanded TCR counts mirrored ubiquitous and regional nonsynonymous mutation counts, respectively. The number of expanded tumor alpha and beta chains correlated with mutation number. The authors estimated that roughly 7% of tumor T cells were covered for alpha chains and around 12% for beta chains.

TCRdb passed the 5' RACE reads through MiXCR, listing each CDR3 protein once. Here the sample spans about 9,600 distinct CDR3 sequences, around 12% being singletons. This clonotype has at least ten counts. Antigen specificity is unknown. Sample time point: sample taken at primary tumor resection. Donors were some 72 untreated early-stage non-small cell lung cancer patients. Germline V gene data show CDR1 as SNHLY and CDR2 as FYNNEI. V shed 4 bases, J shed 6 bases, and the junction held 0 bases outside the gene matches. The CDR3 sequence is 14 residues long. The rearrangement links TRBV2 to TRBJ2-4; 13 positions agree with TRBD2. Sequenced material: lung tumor tissue, taken at surgery. The clonotype comes from a male donor with early-stage non-small cell lung cancer. The DNA of the CDR3 is TGTGCCAGCAGTGGGACTAGCGGGAGAAACATTCAGTACTTC. Protein sequence: CASSGTSGRNIQYF. The entire variable domain, with the rest obtained from reference TRBV2 and TRBJ2-4, is as follows: EPEVTQTPSHQVTQMGQEVILRCVPISNHLYFYWYRQILGQKVEFLVSFYNNEISEKSEIFDDQFSVERPDGSNFTLKIRSTKLEDSAMYFCASSGTSGRNIQYFGAGTRLSVL.